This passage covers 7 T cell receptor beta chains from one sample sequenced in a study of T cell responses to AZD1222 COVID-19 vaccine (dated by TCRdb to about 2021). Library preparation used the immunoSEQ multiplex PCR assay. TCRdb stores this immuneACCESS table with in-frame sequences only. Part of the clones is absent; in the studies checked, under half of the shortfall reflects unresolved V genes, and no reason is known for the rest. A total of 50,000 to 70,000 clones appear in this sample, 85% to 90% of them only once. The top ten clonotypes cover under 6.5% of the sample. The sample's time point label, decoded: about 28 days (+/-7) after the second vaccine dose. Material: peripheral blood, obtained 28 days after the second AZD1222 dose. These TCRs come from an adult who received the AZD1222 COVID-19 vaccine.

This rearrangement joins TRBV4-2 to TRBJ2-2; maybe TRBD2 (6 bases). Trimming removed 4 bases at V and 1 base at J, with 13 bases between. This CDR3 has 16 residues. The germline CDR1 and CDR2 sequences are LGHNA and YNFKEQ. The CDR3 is CASSPPGRENTGELFF. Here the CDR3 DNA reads TGTGCCAGCAGCCCCCCAGGGCGGGAGAACACCGGGGAGCTGTTTTTT.

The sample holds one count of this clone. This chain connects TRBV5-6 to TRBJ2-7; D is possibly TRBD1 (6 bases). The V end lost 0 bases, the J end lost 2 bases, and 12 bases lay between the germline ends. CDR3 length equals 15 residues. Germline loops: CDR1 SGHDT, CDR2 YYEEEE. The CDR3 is CASSLGQGIAYEQYF. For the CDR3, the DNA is TGTGCCAGCAGCTTGGGCCAGGGGATAGCCTACGAGCAGTACTTC.

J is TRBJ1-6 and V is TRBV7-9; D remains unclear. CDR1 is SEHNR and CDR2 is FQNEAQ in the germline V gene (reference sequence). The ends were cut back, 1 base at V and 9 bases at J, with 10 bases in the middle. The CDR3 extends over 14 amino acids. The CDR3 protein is CASSLEGSGSPLHF. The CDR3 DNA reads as TGTGCCAGCAGCTTAGAAGGGTCTGGTTCACCCCTCCACTTT.

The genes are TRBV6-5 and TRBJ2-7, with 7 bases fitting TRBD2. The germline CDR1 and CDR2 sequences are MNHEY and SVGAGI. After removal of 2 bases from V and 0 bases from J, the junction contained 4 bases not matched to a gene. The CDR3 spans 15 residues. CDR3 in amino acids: CASSYNSGSSYEQYF. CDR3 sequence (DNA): TGTGCCAGCAGTTACAATAGCGGGTCCTCCTACGAGCAGTACTTC.

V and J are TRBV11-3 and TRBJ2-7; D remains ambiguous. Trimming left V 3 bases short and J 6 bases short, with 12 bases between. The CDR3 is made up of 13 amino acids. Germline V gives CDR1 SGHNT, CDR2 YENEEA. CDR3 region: CASSLLPFSEQYF. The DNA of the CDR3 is TGTGCCAGCAGCTTGCTCCCTTTCAGCGAGCAGTACTTC.

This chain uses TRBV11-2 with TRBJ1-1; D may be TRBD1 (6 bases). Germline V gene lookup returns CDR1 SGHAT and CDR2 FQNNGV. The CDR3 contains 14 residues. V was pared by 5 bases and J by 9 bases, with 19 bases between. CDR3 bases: TGTGCCAGCAGCCAGACCCGGGGGGGCGGTAAAGCTTTCTTT. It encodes CASSQTRGGGKAFF. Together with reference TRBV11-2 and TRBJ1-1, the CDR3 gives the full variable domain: EAGVAQSPRYKIIEKRQSVAFWCNPISGHATLYWYQQILGQGPKLLIQFQNNGVVDDSQLPKDRFSAERLKGVDSTLKIQPAKLEDSAVYLCASSQTRGGGKAFFGQGTRLTVV.

The CDR3 spells CASSLGDSNQPQHF. In nucleotides, the CDR3 is TGTGCCAGCAGCTTAGGGGATAGCAATCAGCCCCAGCATTTT. The chain couples TRBV11-2 to TRBJ1-5; D gene ambiguous. Trimming left V 1 base short and J 0 bases short, with 4 bases between. Germline assignment: CDR1 SGHAT and CDR2 FQNNGV. The CDR3 has 14 residues. Full variable domain (remainder filled in from reference TRBV11-2 and TRBJ1-5): EAGVAQSPRYKIIEKRQSVAFWCNPISGHATLYWYQQILGQGPKLLIQFQNNGVVDDSQLPKDRFSAERLKGVDSTLKIQPAKLEDSAVYLCASSLGDSNQPQHFGDGTRLSIL.